One sample yielded the 15 T cell receptor beta chains listed below, sequenced in a study of tumor-infiltrating lymphocytes in primary liver carcinoma. A constant-region primer served to make TCR beta cDNA from about 500 ng total RNA. Slightly modified ARM-PCR served as the procedure for the TCR beta libraries. These libraries came from three rounds of nested multiplex PCR. In the first two PCR rounds, TRBV1-TRBV30 forward primers were paired with a C-beta reverse primer, and each round lasted roughly 9 cycles. Via MiXCR, TCRdb re-called the multiplex PCR reads, giving one row per CDR3 protein. The repertoire holds about 110,000 distinct CDR3 sequences, with approximately 70% as singletons. Between roughly 17 and 31 mg of unsorted bulk tissue served as the source from which RNA and DNA were co-extracted. The sequenced sample was liver tumor tissue from sampling region 1. As for subset: tumor region T1, superior pole. Receptors originate from a woman aged 60-75 years with primary liver carcinoma and hepatitis B virus infection.

This sequence joins TRBV6-5 and TRBJ2-2; unclear D gene. The CDR3 is 18 amino acids. Germline V lookup: CDR1 MNHEY, CDR2 SVGAGI. V was cut by 0 bases and J by 5 bases, with 19 bases left in between. CDR3 residues: CASSYSMVGRSATGELFF. The CDR3 region has the DNA TGTGCCAGCAGTTACTCCATGGTCGGCAGGTCGGCGACCGGGGAGCTGTTTTTT.

With respect to this clonotype: At one boundary the junction diverges from the germline segment, which might be a read error. The chain uses TRBV11-3 and TRBJ2-5; D is possibly TRBD1 (6 bases). The CDR3 has 15 residues. Germline lookup yields CDR1 SGHNT and CDR2 YENEEA. The DNA of the CDR3 is TGTGCCATCAGCTTAGGAAGGGGGAGCTGCTTGGCCCAGTACTTC. Encoded protein: CAISLGRGSCLAQYF. The variable domain in full, with the rest retrieved from reference TRBV11-3 and TRBJ2-5, is EAGVVQSPRYKIIEKKQPVAFWCNPISGHNTLYWYLQNLGQGPELLIRYENEEAVDDSQLPKDRFSAERLKGVDSTLKIQPAELGDSAVYLCAISLGRGSCLAQYFGPGTRLLVL.

This clonotype was found many times. The chain couples TRBV29-1 to TRBJ2-1, with TRBD2 identical over 8 bases. This CDR3 has 11 amino acids. CDR1 is SQVTM and CDR2 is ANQGSEA in the germline V gene. Trimming removed 6 bases from V and 14 bases from J; junction bases left unmatched: 9. In nucleotides, the CDR3 is TGCAGCGTAGATACCGGGACTAGTGAGTTCTTC. Protein product: CSVDTGTSEFF.

This clonotype was detected ten times or more. This chain uses TRBV30 with TRBJ2-5, with D tentatively TRBD2 (5 bases). V lost 4 bases to trimming and J lost 5 bases, with 14 bases between them. Germline loops: CDR1 GTSNPN, CDR2 SVGIG (reference sequence). The CDR3 is 13 amino acids. CDR3 loop: CAWNPLERETQYF. CDR3 DNA: TGTGCCTGGAACCCACTCGAGCGGGAGACCCAGTACTTC.

This clonotype has a single count. No conserved phenylalanine or tryptophan ends this CDR3, so it is likely a read error. The chain couples TRBV6-1 to TRBJ1-1, with D unclear. Deletions cut 2 bases from V and 6 bases from J, with 7 bases between. The CDR3 runs 12 residues. The germline gives CDR1 MNHNS, CDR2 SASEGT. The CDR3 sequence: CASSEYKAEAFL. The CDR3 DNA sequence: TGTGCCAGCAGTGAATATAAGGCTGAAGCTTTCCTT.

Regarding this clonotype: A single base separates this from a much larger clone, so it may be a read error. The chain couples TRBV12-3 or TRBV12-4 to TRBJ1-1, with a tentative D call TRBD1 (5 bases). This CDR3 has 14 amino acids. V gave up 6 bases and J gave up 1 base, with 12 bases separating them. The CDR3 DNA follows: TGTGCCAGCAGACCCTACAGGCAGAACACTGAAGCTTTCTTT. It encodes CASRPYRQNTEAFF.

This clonotype has just one count. Given a much more abundant clone one base away, this may be a read error. The rearrangement links TRBV6-1 to TRBJ2-3, with D unresolved. The germline V gene encodes CDR1 MNHNS and CDR2 SASEGT. The CDR3 consists of 14 residues. V was trimmed by 2 bases and J by 4 bases, leaving 10 bases between them. CDR3 loop: CASSERPLADTQYF. CDR3 coding DNA: TGTGCCAGCAGTGAACGGCCTCTAGCAGATACGCAGTATTTT.

Concerning this clonotype itself: A much larger clone differs by one base, so this may be a read error. The chain employs TRBV30 and TRBJ1-1; D unclear. The CDR3 sequence is 11 residues long. Trimming pared 4 bases from V and 2 bases from J, leaving 5 bases between. Per the germline V gene, CDR1 is GTSNPN and CDR2 is SVGIG (reference sequence). CDR3 sequence reads: CAWIFNTEAFF. DNA for the CDR3: TGTGCCTGGATCTTCAACACTGAAGCTTTCTTT.

The CDR3 loop reads CISSSTGFLDDGQYF. Here the CDR3 DNA reads TGTATCAGCAGCTCGACAGGCTTCCTCGACGACGGGCAGTACTTC. The V gene is TRBV11-1, the J gene TRBJ2-7; TRBD1 is a possible D gene (6 bases). Looked up from germline, CDR1 is SGHAT and CDR2 is FQDESV (reference sequence). The length of the CDR3 is 15 residues.

As DNA, the CDR3 is TGTGCCAGCACCAAGGGACTAGCGGGAGGGGTGGAGACCCAGTACTTC. It specifies CASTKGLAGGVETQYF. This chain links TRBV5-8 with TRBJ2-5; 16 bases map to TRBD2. Trimming at V came to 6 bases and at J to 5 bases, leaving 7 bases not matched to a gene. The CDR3 runs to 16 residues. The germline gives CDR1 SGHTS, CDR2 YDEGEE.

This clonotype has ten or more counts. The chain employs TRBV10-3 and TRBJ1-1; D is unclear. V gave up 0 bases and J gave up 1 base, with 6 bases separating them. Per germline, CDR1 ENHRY and CDR2 SYGVKD. This CDR3 is 14 amino acids long. In nucleotides, the CDR3 is TGTGCCATCAGTGAGTCGGTGAGGAACACTGAAGCTTTCTTT. Translated, it gives CAISESVRNTEAFF.

As concerns this clonotype: A read error may produce the germline difference seen at one junction end. The chain is built from TRBV6-6 and TRBJ1-3; D is possibly TRBD1 (5 bases). Germline V gives CDR1 MNHNY, CDR2 SVGAGI (reference sequence). The CDR3 consists of 19 residues. The chain's CDR3 is CASSYKARGGQATGNTIHF. CDR3 nucleotides: TGTGCCAGCAGTTACAAGGCAAGGGGAGGGCAGGCTACTGGAAACACCATACATTTT.

The gene calls are TRBV11-3 and TRBJ2-4, with D perhaps being TRBD1 or TRBD2 (5 bases each). Trimming took off 3 bases at V and 12 bases at J, with 21 bases between the two ends. CDR1 is SGHNT, CDR2 YENEEA, per germline. The CDR3 contains 15 residues. The CDR3: CASSFDGTRKNTQYF. In DNA form, the CDR3 reads TGTGCCAGCAGCTTCGATGGGACCCGCAAAAATACTCAGTACTTC.

This clonotype was detected ten times or more. This sequence joins TRBV29-1 and TRBJ1-1; D is possibly TRBD1 (5 bases). Germline assignment: CDR1 SQVTM and CDR2 ANQGSEA. The CDR3 runs to 15 residues. Trimming shortened V by 7 bases and J by 4 bases, and 22 bases separated the two germline ends. CDR3 sequence reads: CSGGKMGRIGTEAFF. The CDR3 nucleotides read TGCAGCGGTGGGAAAATGGGACGTATTGGCACTGAAGCTTTCTTT. The full variable domain, completed using reference TRBV29-1 and TRBJ1-1, is SAVISQKPSRDICQRGTSLTIQCQVDSQVTMMFWYRQQPGQSLTLIATANQGSEATYESGFVIDKFPISRPNLTFSTLTVSNMSPEDSSIYLCSGGKMGRIGTEAFFGQGTRLTVV.

With regard to this clonotype: One junction end disagrees with the germline gene, perhaps due to a read error. This sequence joins TRBV11-2 and TRBJ2-1; D gene ambiguous. The CDR3 spans 14 residues. Germline V gives CDR1 SGHAT, CDR2 FQNNGV. This chain's CDR3 is CASSPGCSSDKQSF. For the CDR3, the DNA is TGTGCCAGCAGCCCTGGGTGCAGTTCCGATAAGCAGTCCTTC. Based on the CDR3 plus reference TRBV11-2 and TRBJ2-1, the full variable domain is EAGVAQSPRYKIIEKRQSVAFWCNPISGHATLYWYQQILGQGPKLLIQFQNNGVVDDSQLPKDRFSAERLKGVDSTLKIQPAKLEDSAVYLCASSPGCSSDKQSFGPGTRLTVL.